One sample yielded the 8 T cell receptor beta chains listed below, sequenced in a study of blood T cells in healthy people across ages. A second about 6 to 11 cycle PCR used barcoded and J-beta primers. From the 5' RACE reads, TCRdb called clonotypes with MiXCR, one entry per CDR3 protein. In the table there are fewer than 700,000 distinct CDR3 sequences, around two fifths of which are singletons. The sample consisted of blood. The source of these receptors is an elderly man in good health.

V and J are TRBV27 and TRBJ1-6, with TRBD1 identical over 8 bases. Germline V gene data show CDR1 as MNHEY and CDR2 as SMNVEV (reference sequence). There are 16 residues in the CDR3. J lost 8 bases, V lost 1 base, and 7 bases had no gene match. The CDR3 region has the DNA TGTGCCAGCAGTTTATACCCAGGGGGCTTTTATTCACCCCTCCACTTT. Amino acids: CASSLYPGGFYSPLHF.

The chain uses TRBV27 and TRBJ1-4, with D possibly TRBD1 on 5 matching bases. Germline V lookup: CDR1 MNHEY, CDR2 SMNVEV (reference sequence). The CDR3 runs 18 residues. Trimming cost V 0 bases and J 0 bases, with 14 bases left between them. The CDR3 region is CASSLSRGGTATNEKLFF. The CDR3 bases are TGTGCCAGCAGTTTATCGAGAGGAGGGACCGCAACTAATGAAAAACTGTTTTTT.

The V and J genes are TRBV20-1 and TRBJ2-1; D ambiguous. The CDR3 totals 13 residues. The V end lost 6 bases, the J end lost 6 bases, and 15 bases lay between the germline ends. Germline CDR1 reads DFQATT; CDR2 reads SNEGSKA (reference sequence). The CDR3: CSAVDFLRNEQFF. The CDR3 bases are TGCAGTGCGGTCGATTTTTTACGCAATGAGCAGTTCTTC.

About this clonotype: A read error may account for a junction end that differs from germline. This chain links TRBV3-1 with TRBJ2-7, with 7 bases fitting TRBD2. CDR3 length: 19 amino acids. Germline V gives CDR1 LGHDT, CDR2 YNNKEL (reference sequence). The CDR3 bases are TGTGCCAGCAGCCAAGATCCCTTTGGGAGGGCCGGCGCTATCTACAAGCAGTACTTC. It encodes CASSQDPFGRAGAIYKQYF.

To note about this clonotype: The junction shows a germline mismatch at one end, possibly a read error. The J gene is TRBJ2-3, the V gene TRBV5-1, with D possibly being TRBD1 (5 bases). CDR3 length: 14 residues. Germline CDR1 is SGHRS and CDR2 is YFSETQ. CDR3 sequence (DNA): TGCGCCAGCGGCTTGGGGCCGGCTACAGATACGCAGTATTTT. Protein: CASGLGPATDTQYF.

V and J are TRBV2 and TRBJ2-3; tentative D call: TRBD2 (5 bases). V lost 5 bases, J lost 4 bases, and 16 bases lay in between. Germline CDR1 and CDR2: SNHLY and FYNNEI. There are 15 residues in the CDR3. The CDR3 protein is CASSPGISGADTQYF. The CDR3, as DNA: TGTGCCAGCAGTCCCGGGATCTCGGGCGCAGATACGCAGTATTTT.

Concerning this clonotype: Relative to the germline gene, one junction end is altered; a read error may explain this. The chain is built from TRBV27 and TRBJ2-7, with D perhaps TRBD1 (6 bases). CDR3 length equals 14 residues. Germline V gene sequence: CDR1 MNHEY, CDR2 SMNVEV (reference sequence). Here the CDR3 reads CVSRASGARYEQYF. CDR3 coding DNA: TGTGTCAGCAGAGCCTCAGGGGCGCGGTACGAGCAGTACTTC.

Concerning this clonotype: At one of its ends the junction is not consistent with the germline gene, which may arise from a read error. The chain has TRBV6-2 or TRBV6-3 and TRBJ2-5, with 7 nucleotides matching TRBD1. Germline CDR1 reads MNHEY; CDR2 reads SVGEGT. The CDR3 spans 15 residues. The CDR3, as DNA: TGTACCAGCACCCGGGACAGAACTATTCAAGAGACCCAGTACTTC. Protein: CTSTRDRTIQETQYF.